A single sample gave rise to the 10 T cell receptor beta chains below, sequenced in a study of blood T cell repertoires in COVID-19. Produced via immunoSEQ multiplex PCR; TCRdb's table is partial and in-frame only. Of 200,000 to 250,000 clones listed, about 90% are singletons. Sequencing used PBMCs or T cells enriched from blood (not recorded which). These receptors all come from a woman in her twenties or thirties who had been exposed to COVID-19.

The chain recombines TRBV28 with TRBJ2-7, with a weak D call TRBD1 (6 bases). The CDR3 has 15 residues. Deletions cut 10 bases from V and 2 bases from J, with 21 bases between. Germline V lookup: CDR1 MDHEN, CDR2 SYDVKM. The CDR3 region is CATGGVRGQTYEQYF. CDR3 DNA: TGTGCCACTGGGGGCGTCAGGGGTCAGACCTACGAGCAGTACTTC.

The chain has TRBV6-2 or TRBV6-3 and TRBJ2-2; D gene uncertain. Germline CDR1 is MNHEY and CDR2 is SVGEGT. Trimming stripped 4 bases from V and 2 bases from J, with 11 bases between. The CDR3 contains 15 residues. The CDR3 DNA sequence: TGTGCCAGCAGTTTGACTCCAACCAACACCGGGGAGCTGTTTTTT. Protein product: CASSLTPTNTGELFF.

This clone appeared a single time. This chain joins TRBV29-1 and TRBJ2-7; D is ambiguous. Trimming took 3 bases from V and 4 from J, leaving 16 bases between them. Per the germline V gene, CDR1 is SQVTM and CDR2 is ANQGSEA. The CDR3 contains 14 residues. The CDR3 sequence: CSVESRGGIYEQYF. The CDR3 DNA sequence: TGCAGCGTTGAGTCTCGCGGCGGAATTTACGAGCAGTACTTC.

Here the CDR3 DNA reads TGCAGCGTCCCGACTGCGAACACCGGGGAGCTGTTTTTT. Amino acids: CSVPTANTGELFF. The rearrangement uses TRBV29-1 and TRBJ2-2; D is uncertain. This CDR3 comprises 13 residues. CDR1 is SQVTM and CDR2 is ANQGSEA in the germline V gene. Trimming shortened V by 6 bases and J by 0 bases, and 8 bases separated the two germline ends.

This clone was picked up one time. CDR3 in DNA: TGTGCCAGTAGTGAGGCGGGCAGCTCCTACGAGCAGTACTTC. This encodes CASSEAGSSYEQYF. The J gene is TRBJ2-7, the V gene TRBV19, with D maybe TRBD2 (5 bases). Trimming stripped 5 bases from V and 0 bases from J, with 11 bases between. From germline, CDR1 is LNHDA and CDR2 SQIVND (reference sequence). The CDR3 extends over 14 amino acids. The full variable domain, its missing parts supplied by reference TRBV19 and TRBJ2-7, is DGGITQSPKYLFRKEGQNVTLSCEQNLNHDAMYWYRQDPGQGLRLIYYSQIVNDFQKGDIAEGYSVSREKKESFPLTVTSAQKNPTAFYLCASSEAGSSYEQYFGPGTRLTVT.

This clone appeared once. The rearrangement uses TRBV7-9 and TRBJ2-7; 7 bases map to TRBD1. CDR1 is SEHNR and CDR2 is FQNEAQ in the germline V gene (reference sequence). The CDR3 has 14 amino acids. Trimming cost V 4 bases and J 2 bases; bases outside gene matches: 5. Here the CDR3 DNA reads TGTGCCAGCAGCTCCCCGGGACAGCCCTACGAGCAGTACTTC. Its translation: CASSSPGQPYEQYF.

The chain employs TRBV27 and TRBJ1-4; 8 bases line up with TRBD1. The CDR3 runs to 14 residues. Germline V gene lookup returns CDR1 MNHEY and CDR2 SMNVEV (reference sequence). V gave up 7 bases and J gave up 3 bases; unmatched junction bases: 4. The DNA of the CDR3 is TGTGCCAGCACTGCACAGGGGGCTAATGAAAAACTGTTTTTT. Translated, it gives CASTAQGANEKLFF.

This clone was seen a handful of times. This rearrangement joins TRBV7-3 to TRBJ2-7, with 8 positions matching TRBD1. Trimming at V came to 3 bases and at J to 5 bases, leaving 9 bases not matched to a gene. This CDR3 has 15 residues. In germline, CDR1 is SGHTA, CDR2 FQGTGA. The CDR3 loop reads CASSLGTGQGNEQYF. The DNA of the CDR3 is TGTGCCAGCAGCTTGGGGACCGGACAGGGAAACGAGCAGTACTTC.

The V and J genes are TRBV6-5 and TRBJ1-2; 7 positions match TRBD1. CDR3 size: 14 residues. The V gene end was trimmed by 7 bases and the J gene end by 7 bases; junction bases not matched to a gene: 12. Germline V CDR1 and CDR2: MNHEY, SVGAGI. The CDR3 spells CASKNLGTGAGYTF. CDR3 sequence (DNA): TGTGCCAGCAAAAACCTTGGAACAGGGGCTGGCTACACCTTC.

The chain employs TRBV11-2 and TRBJ2-1; 11 bases map to TRBD2. The germline V gene has CDR1 SGHAT and CDR2 FQNNGV. Trimming at V came to 1 base and at J to 8 bases, leaving 4 bases not matched to a gene. There are 15 residues in the CDR3. The chain's CDR3 is CASSLGPTSGDEQFF. CDR3 bases: TGTGCCAGCAGCTTAGGCCCGACTAGCGGGGATGAGCAGTTCTTC.